Listed below are T cell receptor beta chains from one sample, sequenced in a study of CD8 T cells in ankylosing spondylitis. TCRdb called the 5' RACE reads again in MiXCR, with one record for every CDR3 protein. The repertoire has over 450,000 distinct CDR3 sequences, roughly an eighth of them found once; the top ten carry approximately 6.3%. The sample was blood, either unsorted or a sorted T cell fraction (not recorded which). The receptors originated from a male donor with ankylosing spondylitis. The CDR3 runs from the conserved cysteine through the conserved F or W. A D gene is named only where the DNA matches it firmly. Some rows mark clone size as missing; the rest say once, few, many or name a class of expanded clone.

size: .; D: TRBD1; V: TRBV4-1; J: TRBJ2-1; CDR3: CASSQGTGPNNEQFF; DNA: TGCGCCAGCAGCCAAGGGACAGGGCCAAACAATGAGCAGTTCTTC
size: many; D: .; V: TRBV12-3/TRBV12-4; J: TRBJ1-2; CDR3: CASTEGSTNYGYTF; DNA: TGTGCCAGCACCGAGGGGTCGACTAACTATGGCTACACCTTC
size: few; D: .; V: TRBV20-1; J: TRBJ2-3; CDR3: CSARVGGQDTQYF; DNA: TGCAGTGCTAGAGTAGGAGGACAAGATACGCAGTATTTT
size: .; D: .; V: TRBV7-2; J: TRBJ1-1; CDR3: CASSNWRGVENTEAFF; DNA: TGTGCCAGCAGCAACTGGCGGGGCGTTGAGAACACTGAAGCTTTCTTT
size: .; D: .; V: TRBV12-3/TRBV12-4; J: TRBJ1-1; CDR3: CASSHGVMGTEAFF; DNA: TGTGCCAGCAGCCATGGGGTCATGGGCACTGAAGCTTTCTTT
size: few; D: TRBD2; V: TRBV20-1; J: TRBJ2-1; CDR3: CSASLEAGSSYNEQFF; DNA: TGCAGTGCTAGTCTAGAAGCGGGATCCTCCTACAATGAGCAGTTCTTC
size: many; D: TRBD2; V: TRBV12-3/TRBV12-4; J: TRBJ2-1; CDR3: CASSLGLAGGNEQFF; DNA: TGTGCCAGCAGTCTGGGACTAGCGGGAGGGAATGAGCAGTTCTTC
size: few; D: TRBD1; V: TRBV19; J: TRBJ2-1; CDR3: CASRTGFYNEQFF; DNA: TGTGCCAGTAGGACAGGGTTTTACAATGAGCAGTTCTTC
size: .; D: .; V: TRBV27; J: TRBJ1-2; CDR3: CASSLSRVDGYTF; DNA: TGTGCCAGCAGTTTAAGCAGGGTGGATGGCTACACCTTC
size: few; D: .; V: TRBV12-5; J: TRBJ1-1; CDR3: CASRVQLNTEAFF; DNA: TGTGCTAGTAGGGTTCAATTGAACACTGAAGCTTTCTTT
size: few; D: .; V: TRBV3-1; J: TRBJ2-1; CDR3: CASSQRDFSYNEQFF; DNA: TGTGCCAGCAGCCAAAGGGACTTTTCCTACAATGAGCAGTTCTTC
size: few; D: .; V: TRBV12-3/TRBV12-4; J: TRBJ2-7; CDR3: CASRPAGSSYEQYF; DNA: TGTGCCAGCAGGCCCGCAGGGAGCTCCTACGAGCAGTACTTC
size: many; D: .; V: TRBV19; J: TRBJ1-1; CDR3: CASSRGQNTEAFF; DNA: TGCGCCAGCAGCCGGGGTCAGAACACTGAAGCTTTCTTT
size: .; D: TRBD2; V: TRBV5-1; J: TRBJ2-1; CDR3: CASSPTSGGGYNEQFF; DNA: TGCGCCAGCAGCCCGACTAGCGGGGGGGGATACAATGAGCAGTTCTTC
size: many; D: TRBD2; V: TRBV4-2; J: TRBJ2-5; CDR3: CASSQVFGTSGRQETQYF; DNA: TGTGCCAGCAGCCAAGTATTTGGGACTAGCGGGCGTCAAGAGACCCAGTACTTC
size: .; D: .; V: TRBV21-1; J: TRBJ1-2; CDR3: CASRPGHWGYTF; DNA: TGTGCCAGCAGACCGGGACACTGGGGCTACACCTTC
size: .; D: TRBD1; V: TRBV13; J: TRBJ2-3; CDR3: CASSSRDRGTNTQYF; DNA: TGTGCCAGCAGCTCCCGGGACAGGGGGACAAATACGCAGTATTTT
size: many; D: .; V: TRBV20-1; J: TRBJ2-5; CDR3: CSARGDEVRETQYF; DNA: TGCAGTGCTAGAGGGGACGAGGTTAGGGAGACCCAGTACTTC